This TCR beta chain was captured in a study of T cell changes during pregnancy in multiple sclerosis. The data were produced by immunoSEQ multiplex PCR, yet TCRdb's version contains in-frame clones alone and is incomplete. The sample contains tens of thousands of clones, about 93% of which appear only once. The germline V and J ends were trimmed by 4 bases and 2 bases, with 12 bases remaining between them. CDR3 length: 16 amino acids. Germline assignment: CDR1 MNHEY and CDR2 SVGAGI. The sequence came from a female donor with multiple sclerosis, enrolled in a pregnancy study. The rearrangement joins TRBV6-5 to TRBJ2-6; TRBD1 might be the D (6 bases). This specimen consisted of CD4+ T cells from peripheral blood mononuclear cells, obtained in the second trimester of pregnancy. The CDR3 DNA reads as TGTGCCAGCAGTTCTACAGGGATCACTGGGGCCAACGTCCTGACTTTC. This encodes CASSSTGITGANVLTF.